The 22 T cell receptor beta chains below come from one sample, sequenced in a study of blood T cell repertoires in COVID-19. Assay used: immunoSEQ multiplex PCR; TCRdb lists only in-frame clones, some missing. The sample has 190,000 or so clones; 89% are singletons. Input material: PBMCs or T cells enriched from blood (not recorded which). The receptors shown here come from a young woman who had recovered from COVID-19.

A word on this clone: At one end, the junction sequence differs from germline, possibly due to a read error. The chain has TRBV18 and TRBJ1-4; 9 nucleotides agree with TRBD1. This CDR3 spans 15 amino acids. Germline V gene lookup returns CDR1 KGHSH and CDR2 LQKENI. In DNA, the CDR3 is TGTGCCAGCTCTCCACAGGGGGCGGGCCGAGAAAAACTGTTTTTT. This codes for CASSPQGAGREKLFF.

The chain combines TRBV5-1 with TRBJ1-5; 7 positions agree with TRBD1. The junction had 8 bases not matched to a gene; V was cut back by 4 bases and J by 4 bases. Germline V gene data show CDR1 as SGHRS and CDR2 as YFSETQ. The CDR3 is made up of 15 amino acids. Written as DNA, the CDR3 is TGCGCCAGCAGCCTGACCGGACAGGAAAATCAGCCCCAGCATTTT. Translating it yields CASSLTGQENQPQHF.

The rearrangement uses TRBV6-5 and TRBJ2-1, with D possibly being TRBD2 (5 bases). Germline CDR1 is MNHEY and CDR2 is SVGAGI. V dropped 3 bases and J dropped 9 bases, with 12 bases sitting between them. There are 13 residues in the CDR3. In DNA form, the CDR3 reads TGTGCCAGCAGTTATCCGAGAGGAGGTGAGCAGTTCTTC. It yields the protein CASSYPRGGEQFF.

The chain links TRBV29-1 to TRBJ1-1, with D perhaps matching TRBD1 (6 bases). This CDR3 region has 12 residues. Germline V gives CDR1 SQVTM, CDR2 ANQGSEA. V gave up 4 bases and J gave up 4 bases, with 10 bases separating them. CDR3 DNA sequence: TGCAGCGTTGCAGGGGCCGGCACTGAAGCTTTCTTT. Its translation: CSVAGAGTEAFF.

The chain carries TRBV5-1 and TRBJ1-3; D is perhaps TRBD1 (6 bases). Germline CDR1 is SGHRS and CDR2 is YFSETQ. Trimming took off 5 bases at V and 2 bases at J, with 11 bases between the two ends. The CDR3 covers 14 residues. CDR3 DNA: TGCGCCAGCAGGCCAGGGGTAGCTGGAAACACCATATATTTT. Amino acids: CASRPGVAGNTIYF.

The V gene is TRBV9, the J gene TRBJ2-3; 9 nucleotides agree with TRBD2. Germline V lookup: CDR1 SGDLS, CDR2 YYNGEE. The trim removed 3 bases at V and 5 bases at J, leaving 4 bases unmatched. This CDR3 region has 14 residues. This chain's CDR3 is CASSGAGGVDTQYF. CDR3 DNA: TGTGCCAGCAGCGGCGCGGGGGGGGTAGATACGCAGTATTTT.

The rearrangement uses TRBV5-5 and TRBJ2-5; TRBD1 matches 7 bases. The V gene's germline CDR1 is SGHKS and CDR2 YYEKEE (reference sequence). Losses at the gene ends were 4 bases for V and 1 base for J; bases not matched to a gene: 4. This CDR3 is built from 14 residues. CDR3 in amino acids: CASSRQGPQETQYF. Written as DNA, the CDR3 is TGTGCCAGCAGCCGACAGGGTCCCCAAGAGACCCAGTACTTC.

The chain has TRBV5-1 and TRBJ1-1, with D perhaps matching TRBD1 (5 bases). Trimming shortened V by 4 bases and J by 0 bases, and 16 bases separated the two germline ends. This CDR3 contains 16 residues. Germline V gene data show CDR1 as SGHRS and CDR2 as YFSETQ. CDR3 DNA: TGCGCCAGCAGCCCGGGGACGGGAGGGATGAACACTGAAGCTTTCTTT. As protein: CASSPGTGGMNTEAFF.

The chain carries TRBV4-1 and TRBJ2-7; 7 nucleotides align to TRBD1. Germline-derived CDR1 and CDR2 are MGHRA and YSYEKL. This CDR3 contains 14 residues. J lost 5 bases, V lost 4 bases, and 8 bases had no gene match. The CDR3 here is CASSPPRQGHEQYF. DNA of the CDR3: TGCGCCAGCAGCCCGCCCCGACAGGGCCACGAGCAGTACTTC.

This chain joins TRBV27 and TRBJ1-2; 8 positions match TRBD1. The germline V gene encodes CDR1 MNHEY and CDR2 SMNVEV (reference sequence). The J segment lost 0 bases and the V segment lost 5 bases, leaving 11 bases of the junction unmatched. The CDR3 runs to 17 residues. The CDR3 sequence is CASSNWGTGASNYGYTF. The CDR3 coding sequence is TGTGCCAGCAGTAACTGGGGGACAGGAGCCTCTAACTATGGCTACACCTTC.

The chain links TRBV2 to TRBJ1-2; maybe TRBD1 (5 bases). This CDR3 has 13 residues. Germline loops: CDR1 SNHLY, CDR2 FYNNEI. V lost 2 bases to trimming and J lost 7 bases, with 11 bases between them. Written as DNA, the CDR3 is TGTGCCAGCAGTGAAAGTCCCGGGGGTGGCTACACCTTC. Its protein is CASSESPGGGYTF.

This clone appeared once. In DNA form, the CDR3 reads TGTGCCAGCAGCTTGGCCAGGGGTACGAACACTGAAGCTTTCTTT. It translates to CASSLARGTNTEAFF. The J gene is TRBJ1-1, the V gene TRBV7-3, with D possibly TRBD1 on 6 matching bases. With 3 bases removed from V and 1 base from J, the gap between germline ends came to 12 bases. The CDR3 extends over 15 amino acids. Germline CDR1 SGHTA, CDR2 FQGTGA.

The genes are TRBV4-1 and TRBJ1-2; 10 bases fit TRBD1. This CDR3 comprises 14 residues. Per germline, CDR1 MGHRA and CDR2 YSYEKL. V was pared by 3 bases and J by 4 bases, with 2 bases of the junction left unmatched. The CDR3 sequence is CASSQGQGTYGYTF. DNA for the CDR3: TGCGCCAGCAGCCAGGGACAGGGGACCTATGGCTACACCTTC.

The rearrangement links TRBV7-9 to TRBJ2-3, with 9 positions matching TRBD2. Germline V CDR1 and CDR2: SEHNR, FQNEAQ (reference sequence). The CDR3 is made up of 16 amino acids. With 5 bases clipped from V and 2 bases from J, the junction kept 8 bases outside the gene matches. CDR3 loop: CASSPPAGGNTDTQYF. CDR3 coding DNA: TGTGCCAGCAGCCCCCCCGCGGGGGGGAACACAGATACGCAGTATTTT.

The rearrangement links TRBV3-1 (or the pseudogene TRBV3-2) to TRBJ1-2, with 10 bases that match TRBD1. Germline CDR1 and CDR2: LGHDT and YNNKEL (reference sequence). The J segment lost 6 bases and the V segment lost 3 bases, leaving 7 bases of the junction unmatched. The CDR3 has 15 amino acids. The CDR3 protein is CASSQVGQGSHGYTF. The CDR3, as DNA: TGTGCCAGCAGCCAGGTGGGACAGGGGTCTCATGGCTACACCTTC.

V gene TRBV4-1 combines with J gene TRBJ2-1; possible D gene TRBD2, 5 bases. V was pared by 0 bases and J by 6 bases, with 12 bases between. From germline, CDR1 is MGHRA and CDR2 YSYEKL. This CDR3 has 15 residues. CDR3 in amino acids: CASSQDRGSGNEQFF. In nucleotides, the CDR3 is TGCGCCAGCAGCCAAGATCGAGGGAGTGGCAATGAGCAGTTCTTC.

This clone was seen more than once but under ten times. The genes are TRBV12-5 and TRBJ1-3; perhaps TRBD1 as D (5 bases). The CDR3 covers 16 residues. Trimming pared 6 bases from V and 4 bases from J, leaving 19 bases between. Germline-derived CDR1 and CDR2 are LGHNT and FRNRAP. CDR3 bases: TGTGCTAGTGGACCGACTGCCTCAGGGTTCGGAAACACCATATATTTT. As protein: CASGPTASGFGNTIYF.

The chain is built from TRBV2 and TRBJ2-7, with 10 bases fitting TRBD1. The J segment lost 5 bases and the V segment lost 6 bases, leaving 7 bases of the junction unmatched. The germline V gene encodes CDR1 SNHLY and CDR2 FYNNEI. This CDR3 region has 14 residues. DNA of the CDR3: TGTGCCAGCAGCGCTACGGGACAGGGGCACGAGCAGTACTTC. It translates to CASSATGQGHEQYF.

The chain links TRBV7-9 to TRBJ1-2, with TRBD1 matching 8 bases. Germline loops: CDR1 SEHNR, CDR2 FQNEAQ (reference sequence). CDR3 length: 14 residues. J gave up 6 bases and V 3 bases, and 6 bases lay outside the gene matches. The CDR3 spells CASSLAGGADGYTF. CDR3 nucleotides: TGTGCCAGCAGCTTGGCAGGGGGCGCGGATGGCTACACCTTC.

J is TRBJ2-7 and V is TRBV19; 7 bases line up with TRBD1. Germline CDR1 and CDR2: LNHDA and SQIVND (reference sequence). This CDR3 contains 14 residues. V lost 6 bases, J lost 0 bases, and 5 bases stayed unmatched. This chain's CDR3 is CASSWTGSSYEQYF. The CDR3 bases are TGTGCCAGTAGCTGGACAGGTAGCTCCTACGAGCAGTACTTC.

The V and J genes are TRBV7-9 and TRBJ1-1, with D possibly TRBD1 on 5 matching bases. Looked up from germline, CDR1 is SEHNR and CDR2 is FQNEAQ (reference sequence). V gave up 4 bases and J gave up 3 bases, with 12 bases separating them. The CDR3 spans 14 residues. The CDR3 nucleotides read TGTGCCAGCAGCTCCACTCGGGGGGACACTGAAGCTTTCTTT. Its protein is CASSSTRGDTEAFF.

The chain has TRBV6-5 and TRBJ1-2; 7 bases are shared with TRBD1. Trimming cost V 6 bases and J 0 bases; bases outside gene matches: 7. This CDR3 contains 15 residues. Per the germline V gene, CDR1 is MNHEY and CDR2 is SVGAGI. The CDR3 is CASRRGQTTNYGYTF. CDR3 sequence (DNA): TGTGCCAGCAGGAGGGGACAGACCACTAACTATGGCTACACCTTC.